Below are 8 T cell receptor beta chains sequenced from a single sample in a study of T cells expressing NK-cell markers. Reprocessing the 5' RACE reads, TCRdb reports a single entry for every CDR3 protein and omits DNA. The sample totals 250,000 to 300,000 distinct CDR3 sequences. Sequenced input: blood T cells: a sorted CD56 or NKG2C T cell subset, CD4+ or CD8+ T cells, or bulk PBMC T cells (not recorded which). These receptors all stem from a man younger than 35 in good health.

The chain employs TRBV29-1 and TRBJ1-2; TCRdb proposes TRBD1, but this gene call is untestable without DNA. The V gene's germline CDR1 is SQVTM and CDR2 ANQGSEA. The CDR3 loop spans 12 amino acids. CDR3 amino acids: CSVEWGSGGYTF.

V usage is TRBV12-3 or TRBV12-4 and J usage is TRBJ1-5; TCRdb's D gene call, TRBD1, goes unchecked for lack of DNA. The CDR3 totals 15 residues. This CDR3 is CASRKRDGGNQPQHF.

The CDR3 reads CSARYLDPNTEAFF. The J gene is TRBJ1-1, the V gene TRBV20-1. This CDR3 region has 14 residues. Germline V gene lookup returns CDR1 DFQATT and CDR2 SNEGSKA (reference sequence).

V is TRBV20-1 and J is TRBJ1-3. The CDR3 sequence is 15 residues long. Germline loops: CDR1 DFQATT, CDR2 SNEGSKA (reference sequence). The CDR3 here is CSARDRLTSGNTIYF.

The V call is TRBV20-1, the J call TRBJ2-3. Looked up from germline, CDR1 is DFQATT and CDR2 is SNEGSKA (reference sequence). CDR3 length equals 15 residues. The CDR3 protein is CSARGLSSTPDTQYF.

This rearrangement joins TRBV5-5 to TRBJ2-5; the D call of TRBD2 rests on TCRdb alone, since no DNA is present to check it. CDR1 is SGHKS and CDR2 is YYEKEE in the germline V gene (reference sequence). This CDR3 contains 16 residues. This CDR3 reads CASSYLSSGGQETQYF.

The rearrangement joins TRBV11-2 to TRBJ2-1; TCRdb returns TRBD1, unconfirmable since there is no DNA. This CDR3 region has 13 residues. Germline V gene sequence: CDR1 SGHAT, CDR2 FQNNGV. The CDR3 sequence: CASSPLGAGEQFF. The variable domain in full, completed from reference TRBV11-2 and TRBJ2-1, reads EAGVAQSPRYKIIEKRQSVAFWCNPISGHATLYWYQQILGQGPKLLIQFQNNGVVDDSQLPKDRFSAERLKGVDSTLKIQPAKLEDSAVYLCASSPLGAGEQFFGPGTRLTVL.

The chain uses TRBV28 and TRBJ2-1; absent DNA, TCRdb's TRBD2 call cannot be checked. The CDR3 contains 19 residues. Germline loops: CDR1 MDHEN, CDR2 SYDVKM. The CDR3 is CASSFGAWRLAGGVNEQFF.